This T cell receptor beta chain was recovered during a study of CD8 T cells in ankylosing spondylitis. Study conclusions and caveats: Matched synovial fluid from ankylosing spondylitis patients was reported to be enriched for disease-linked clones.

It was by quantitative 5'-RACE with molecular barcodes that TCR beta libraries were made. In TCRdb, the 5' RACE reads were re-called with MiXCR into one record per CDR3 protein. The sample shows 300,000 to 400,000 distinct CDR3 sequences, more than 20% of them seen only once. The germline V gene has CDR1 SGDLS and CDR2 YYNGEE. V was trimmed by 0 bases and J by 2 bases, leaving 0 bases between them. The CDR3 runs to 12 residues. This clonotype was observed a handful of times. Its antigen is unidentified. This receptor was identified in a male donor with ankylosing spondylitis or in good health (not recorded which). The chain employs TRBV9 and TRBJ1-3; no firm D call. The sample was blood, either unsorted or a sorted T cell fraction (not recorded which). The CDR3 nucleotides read TGTGCCAGCAGCGTAGCTGGAAACACCATATATTTT. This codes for CASSVAGNTIYF.